These 29 T cell receptor beta chains originate from one sample sequenced in a study of shared clonotypes between healthy human individuals. Repertoires were generated with immunoSEQ multiplex PCR, while TCRdb's copy carries only in-frame clones and drops some. The sample includes approximately 460,000 clones, approximately 80% of them seen just once. The sequencing input was PBMCs. The origin of the receptors is a woman in her thirties or forties in good health. Some clones in this sample may be carry-over from other donors' samples.

Turning to this clone: It may be a read error: a sequence one base away is much more abundant. This chain joins TRBV7-3 and TRBJ2-1; D is perhaps TRBD1 (5 bases). CDR3 length: 13 residues. Germline V gene sequence: CDR1 SGHTA, CDR2 FQGTGA. The DNA for the CDR3 is TGTGCCAGCAGCTCAAACTCGGACAATGAGCAGCTCTTC. Encoded protein: CASSSNSDNEQLF. The complete variable domain, with remaining parts taken from reference TRBV7-3 and TRBJ2-1, reads GAGVSQTPSNKVTEKGKYVELRCDPISGHTALYWYRQSLGQGPEFLIYFQGTGAADDSGLPNDRFFAVRPEGSVSTLKIQRTERGDSAVYLCASSSNSDNEQLFGPGTRLTVL.

In regard to this clone: A far larger clone is only one base removed, so a read error is likely. The same CDR3 is also encoded by other DNA sequences in this sample. The V and J genes are TRBV30 and TRBJ1-4, with 10 positions matching TRBD1. Trimming took 3 bases from V and 7 from J; bases not matched to a gene: 2. Germline V gene lookup returns CDR1 GTSNPN and CDR2 SVGIG (reference sequence). This CDR3 has 13 residues. The CDR3 reads CAWSRDRGEKLFF. The CDR3 region has the DNA TGTGCCTGGAGCAGGGACAGGGGTGAAAAACTGTTTTTT.

This clone was observed a single time. This rearrangement joins TRBV7-2 to TRBJ1-3; tentative D call: TRBD1 (6 bases). CDR1 is SGHTA and CDR2 is FQGNSA in the germline V gene. The ends were cut back, 6 bases at V and 4 bases at J, with 13 bases in the middle. The CDR3 loop spans 14 amino acids. The CDR3 nucleotides read TGTGCCAGCAGTCGACGGGGGGCAGGAAACACCATATATTTT. Residues: CASSRRGAGNTIYF. Combining the CDR3 with reference TRBV7-2 and TRBJ1-3 gives the whole variable domain GAGVSQSPSNKVTEKGKDVELRCDPISGHTALYWYRQSLGQGLEFLIYFQGNSAPDKSGLPSDRFSAERTGGSVSTLTIQRTQQEDSAVYLCASSRRGAGNTIYFGEGSWLTVV.

This clone was seen only a few times. V gene TRBV27 combines with J gene TRBJ2-1, with 12 nucleotides matching TRBD2. The CDR3 covers 17 residues. The trim removed 4 bases at V and 5 bases at J, leaving 9 bases unmatched. CDR1 MNHEY and CDR2 SMNVEV come from the germline V gene (reference sequence). The CDR3: CASSSPHSSGRDNEQFF. CDR3 nucleotides: TGTGCCAGCAGTTCGCCCCACTCTAGCGGGAGGGACAATGAGCAGTTCTTC.

This clone was seen only a few times. The chain joins TRBV5-4 to TRBJ2-5; 7 positions agree with TRBD2. In germline, CDR1 is SGHNT, CDR2 YYREEE (reference sequence). V lost 4 bases to trimming and J lost 1 base; unmatched junction nucleotides: 4. CDR3 length equals 14 residues. The CDR3 DNA reads TGTGCCAGCAGCGGTGCGGGGGTCCAAGAGACCCAGTACTTC. Translated: CASSGAGVQETQYF.

This chain links TRBV28 with TRBJ2-1; TRBD2 matches at 8 bases. Per germline, CDR1 MDHEN and CDR2 SYDVKM. CDR3 length: 16 residues. The ends lost 0 bases at V and 4 bases at J; junction bases unmatched: 5. CDR3 DNA: TGTGCCAGCAGTTTATGGACTAGCGTAGGGTACAATGAGCAGTTCTTC. Its protein is CASSLWTSVGYNEQFF.

This clone was seen a handful of times. The rearrangement uses TRBV7-8 and TRBJ1-6; D gene uncertain. V lost 1 base, J lost 9 bases, and 7 bases lay in between. This CDR3 is built from 13 residues. Germline values: CDR1 SGHVS, CDR2 FQNEAQ. CDR3 amino acids: CASSLGAGSPLHF. DNA of the CDR3: TGTGCCAGCAGCTTAGGGGCAGGTTCACCCCTCCACTTT. Full variable domain (missing parts from reference TRBV7-8 and TRBJ1-6): GAGVSQSPRYKVAKRGQDVALRCDPISGHVSLFWYQQALGQGPEFLTYFQNEAQLDKSGLPSDRFFAERPEGSVSTLKIQRTQQEDSAVYLCASSLGAGSPLHFGNGTRLTVT.

This clone was detected once. V gene TRBV27 combines with J gene TRBJ1-5, with D unresolved. Trimming shortened V by 8 bases and J by 0 bases, and 11 bases separated the two germline ends. The V gene's germline CDR1 is MNHEY and CDR2 SMNVEV (reference sequence). The CDR3 runs to 14 residues. CDR3 sequence (DNA): TGTGCCAGCGGCTACAAGGATAGCAATCAGCCCCAGCATTTT. Translation gives CASGYKDSNQPQHF.

With respect to this clone: Given a far larger clone just one base away, this is likely a sequencing read error. V usage is TRBV10-2 and J usage is TRBJ1-1; D perhaps matches TRBD1 (6 bases). This CDR3 is 13 amino acids long. Per germline, CDR1 WSHSY and CDR2 SAAADI. The V gene lost 5 bases and the J gene lost 1 base, with 8 bases spanning the gap. CDR3 protein: CASSLTGNTEAFF. CDR3 coding DNA: TGCGCCAGCAGTCTGACAGGGAACACTGAAGCTTTCTTT.

J is TRBJ1-5 and V is TRBV7-2; 12 bases are a match to TRBD1. J gave up 7 bases and V 5 bases, and 6 bases lay outside the gene matches. The CDR3 loop spans 15 amino acids. Per the germline V gene, CDR1 is SGHTA and CDR2 is FQGNSA. The CDR3: CASSTGTGGEQPQHF. As DNA, the CDR3 is TGTGCCAGCAGCACCGGGACAGGGGGCGAGCAGCCCCAGCATTTT.

There are a few counts of this clone. The V gene is TRBV19, the J gene TRBJ1-5; 7 bases map to TRBD1. Per the germline V gene, CDR1 is LNHDA and CDR2 is SQIVND (reference sequence). This CDR3 has 13 amino acids. V shed 9 bases and J 5 bases; nucleotides not matched to a gene: 7. CDR3: CASHYRGDQPQHF. CDR3 nucleotide sequence: TGTGCCAGCCATTACAGGGGAGATCAGCCCCAGCATTTT.

The chain recombines TRBV18 with TRBJ2-7, with D possibly being TRBD1 (6 bases). The CDR3 consists of 15 residues. Trimming left V 2 bases short and J 2 bases short, with 13 bases between. The germline V gene encodes CDR1 KGHSH and CDR2 LQKENI. The CDR3 DNA reads TGTGCCAGCTCACCAACAGGGTTATTTACCTACGAGCAGTACTTC. Translation: CASSPTGLFTYEQYF.

The V call is TRBV10-2, the J call TRBJ2-1; TRBD1 might be the D (6 bases). Per the germline V gene, CDR1 is WSHSY and CDR2 is SAAADI. The CDR3 consists of 13 residues. V lost 5 bases to trimming and J lost 9 bases, with 14 bases between them. This CDR3 reads CASSTTQGIEQFF. In nucleotides, the CDR3 is TGCGCCAGCAGTACAACCCAGGGGATTGAGCAGTTCTTC.

The chain links TRBV4-1 to TRBJ1-5; D is uncertain. The V end was cut by 2 bases, the J end by 7 bases, with 12 bases between. Germline CDR1 reads MGHRA; CDR2 reads YSYEKL. The CDR3 totals 14 residues. The DNA for the CDR3 is TGCGCCAGCAGCCAATGGTATGTAGGCCAGCCCCAGCATTTT. It encodes CASSQWYVGQPQHF.

The V and J genes are TRBV7-9 and TRBJ1-3; D possibly corresponds to TRBD1 (6 bases). Per germline, CDR1 SEHNR and CDR2 FQNEAQ (reference sequence). This CDR3 region has 17 residues. Trimming removed 1 base from V and 0 bases from J, with 13 bases in between. The CDR3 protein is CASSLGSGQFSGNTIYF. For the CDR3, the DNA is TGTGCCAGCAGCTTAGGTAGTGGACAGTTCTCTGGAAACACCATATATTTT.

V is TRBV9 and J is TRBJ2-5, with 10 bases identical to TRBD2. J gave up 6 bases and V 6 bases, and 14 bases lay outside the gene matches. This CDR3 contains 16 residues. CDR1 is SGDLS and CDR2 is YYNGEE in the germline V gene. The CDR3 region is CASNRGGTSAEKTQYF. DNA for the CDR3: TGTGCCAGCAACCGAGGGGGGACTAGCGCTGAAAAGACCCAGTACTTC.

This clone was recorded a few times. The chain employs TRBV2 and TRBJ1-5; 7 nucleotides align to TRBD1. The germline gives CDR1 SNHLY, CDR2 FYNNEI. Trimming removed 5 bases from V and 0 bases from J; junction bases left unmatched: 13. The CDR3 has 18 amino acids. CDR3 amino acids: CASSRRRDSSYSNQPQHF. The CDR3 DNA follows: TGTGCCAGCAGTCGAAGGCGGGACAGCAGCTATAGCAATCAGCCCCAGCATTTT.

The chain links TRBV7-3 to TRBJ2-3, with TRBD2 identical over 11 bases. With V trimmed by 2 bases and J by 6 bases, 10 bases remained unmatched. The CDR3 length is 17 residues. Germline V gene lookup returns CDR1 SGHTA and CDR2 FQGTGA. The CDR3 reads CASSLPALAGGADTQYF. Here the CDR3 DNA reads TGTGCCAGCAGCTTACCCGCCCTAGCGGGAGGTGCGGATACGCAGTATTTT.

Worth noting for this clone: A far larger clone is off by one base, so a read error is likely. The chain joins TRBV5-1 to TRBJ2-7; TRBD2 agrees at 7 bases. Germline CDR1 is SGHRS and CDR2 is YFSETQ. Trimming removed 3 bases from V and 4 bases from J; junction bases left unmatched: 4. The CDR3 is 13 amino acids. The CDR3 coding sequence is TGCGCCAGCAGCTATGGCGGGAGATACGAGCAGTACTTC. This gives the protein CASSYGGRYEQYF.

Comment on this clone: A much larger clonotype is one base distant, so this may be a read error. The chain links TRBV29-1 to TRBJ2-7; 7 positions agree with TRBD1. Germline CDR1 reads SQVTM; CDR2 reads ANQGSEA. There are 13 residues in the CDR3. For the CDR3, the DNA is TGCGGCGTTCGGGGATTTACAGGGGACGAGCAGTACTTC. Its translation is CGVRGFTGDEQYF.

This rearrangement joins TRBV6-5 to TRBJ2-7; TRBD1 is a possible D gene (6 bases). This CDR3 contains 14 residues. V lost 4 bases and J lost 11, with 21 bases in between. Germline assignment: CDR1 MNHEY and CDR2 SVGAGI. The CDR3 region has the DNA TGTGCCAGCAGTTCCAGGGACAAGTCCTTGGTGAAGTACTTC. Encoded protein: CASSSRDKSLVKYF.

The chain links TRBV27 to TRBJ2-3, with 9 bases fitting TRBD2. J lost 1 base, V lost 5 bases, and 7 bases had no gene match. CDR1 and CDR2 from the germline V gene are MNHEY and SMNVEV (reference sequence). The CDR3 has 16 residues. The CDR3 region is CASSTPTSGRTDTQYF. CDR3 nucleotides: TGTGCCAGCAGTACCCCCACTAGCGGGCGCACAGATACGCAGTATTTT.

This clone showed up just once. V usage is TRBV10-2 and J usage is TRBJ1-1; D is possibly TRBD1 (5 bases). Germline values: CDR1 WSHSY, CDR2 SAAADI. The CDR3 runs to 12 residues. V lost 6 bases, J lost 5 bases, and 10 bases lay in between. As DNA, the CDR3 is TGCGCCAGCAGGGGGGGGGAAACTGAAGCTTTCTTT. Protein: CASRGGETEAFF.

This chain uses TRBV27 with TRBJ2-7; 7 bases line up with TRBD2. V gave up 4 bases and J gave up 2 bases; unmatched junction bases: 2. The CDR3 is made up of 13 amino acids. CDR1 is MNHEY, CDR2 SMNVEV, per germline (reference sequence). As DNA, the CDR3 is TGTGCCAGCAGTTGGCGGGAGCCCTACGAGCAGTACTTC. Amino acid sequence: CASSWREPYEQYF.

This clone was seen once. A far larger clone differs by one base, so this is likely a read error. The CDR3 does not close with the conserved phenylalanine or tryptophan, likely indicating a read error. The V and J genes are TRBV30 and TRBJ1-1; D unresolved. Germline CDR1 reads GTSNPN; CDR2 reads SVGIG (reference sequence). CDR3 size: 10 residues. V was shortened by 2 bases and J by 10 bases, with 8 bases between the two germline ends. CDR3 coding DNA: TGTGCCTGGAGTACCCCCTCAGCTTTCTCT. Translating gives CAWSTPSAFS.

The chain has TRBV28 and TRBJ2-5, with 9 bases aligning to TRBD1. The J call is in doubt because the DNA end fits TRBJ2-7 better. This CDR3 region has 15 residues. The germline CDR1 and CDR2 sequences are MDHEN and SYDVKM. The chain's CDR3 is CASSPPGTGRYEQYF. The CDR3 DNA reads as TGTGCCAGCAGTCCTCCCGGGACAGGGAGGTACGAGCAGTACTTC.

The chain uses TRBV7-3 and TRBJ2-4, with 7 bases that match TRBD2. V dropped 6 bases and J dropped 0; count of bases not matched to a gene: 5. In germline, CDR1 is SGHTA, CDR2 FQGTGA. The CDR3 consists of 15 residues. The CDR3 region is CASSPAGLAKNIQYF. The CDR3 DNA sequence: TGTGCCAGCAGTCCAGCGGGGCTAGCCAAAAACATTCAGTACTTC.

This clone was detected only a few times. Here the CDR3 reads CASSEAPRGRGGRATQYF. The CDR3 nucleotides are TGTGCCAGCAGTGAAGCGCCGCGTGGCAGGGGGGGGAGGGCTACGCAGTATTTT. The chain joins TRBV6-1 to TRBJ2-3; D assignment may be TRBD1 or TRBD2 (7 bases each). The V end lost 0 bases, the J end lost 8 bases, and 24 bases lay between the germline ends. Per the germline V gene, CDR1 is MNHNS and CDR2 is SASEGT. CDR3 length: 18 residues.

V and J are TRBV27 and TRBJ1-1; D is uncertain. CDR1 and CDR2 (germline): MNHEY, SMNVEV (reference sequence). Trimming took off 8 bases at V and 0 bases at J, with 4 bases between the two ends. The CDR3 extends over 11 amino acids. The CDR3 loop is CASRLNTEAFF. The DNA for the CDR3 is TGTGCCAGCCGACTGAACACTGAAGCTTTCTTT.